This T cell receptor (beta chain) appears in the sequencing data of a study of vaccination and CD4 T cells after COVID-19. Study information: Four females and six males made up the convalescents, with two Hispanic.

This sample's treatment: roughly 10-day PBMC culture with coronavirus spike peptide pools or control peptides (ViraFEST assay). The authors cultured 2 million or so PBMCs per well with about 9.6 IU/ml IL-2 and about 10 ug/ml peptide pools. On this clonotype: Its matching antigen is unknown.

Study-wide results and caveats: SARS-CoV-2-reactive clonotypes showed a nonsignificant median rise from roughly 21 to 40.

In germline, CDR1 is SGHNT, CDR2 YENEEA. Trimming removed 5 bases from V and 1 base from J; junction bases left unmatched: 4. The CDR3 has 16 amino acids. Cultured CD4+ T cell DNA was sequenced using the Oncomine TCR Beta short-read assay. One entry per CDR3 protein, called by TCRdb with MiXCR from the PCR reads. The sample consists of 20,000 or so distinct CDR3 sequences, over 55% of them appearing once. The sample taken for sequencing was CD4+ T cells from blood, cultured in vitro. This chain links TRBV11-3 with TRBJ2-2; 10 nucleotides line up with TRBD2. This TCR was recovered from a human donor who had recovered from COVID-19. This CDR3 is CASSLRTSGNTGELFF. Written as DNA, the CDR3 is TGTGCCAGCAGCCTACGGACTAGCGGGAACACCGGGGAGCTGTTTTTT. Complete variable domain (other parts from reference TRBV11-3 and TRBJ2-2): EAGVVQSPRYKIIEKKQPVAFWCNPISGHNTLYWYLQNLGQGPELLIRYENEEAVDDSQLPKDRFSAERLKGVDSTLKIQPAELGDSAVYLCASSLRTSGNTGELFFGEGSRLTVL.